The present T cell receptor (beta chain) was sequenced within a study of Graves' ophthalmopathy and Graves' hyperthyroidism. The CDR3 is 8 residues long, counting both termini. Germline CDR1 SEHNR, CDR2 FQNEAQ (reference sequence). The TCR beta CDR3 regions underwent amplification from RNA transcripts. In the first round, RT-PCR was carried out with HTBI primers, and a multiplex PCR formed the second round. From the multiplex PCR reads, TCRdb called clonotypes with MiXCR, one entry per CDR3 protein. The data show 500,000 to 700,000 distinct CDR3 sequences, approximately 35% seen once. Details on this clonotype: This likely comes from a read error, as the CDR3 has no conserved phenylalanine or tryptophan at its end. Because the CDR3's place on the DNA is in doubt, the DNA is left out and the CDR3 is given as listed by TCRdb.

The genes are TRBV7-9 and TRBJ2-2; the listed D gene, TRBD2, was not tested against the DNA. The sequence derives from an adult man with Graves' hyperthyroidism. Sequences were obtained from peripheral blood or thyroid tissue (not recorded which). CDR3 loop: CASSNLLA.